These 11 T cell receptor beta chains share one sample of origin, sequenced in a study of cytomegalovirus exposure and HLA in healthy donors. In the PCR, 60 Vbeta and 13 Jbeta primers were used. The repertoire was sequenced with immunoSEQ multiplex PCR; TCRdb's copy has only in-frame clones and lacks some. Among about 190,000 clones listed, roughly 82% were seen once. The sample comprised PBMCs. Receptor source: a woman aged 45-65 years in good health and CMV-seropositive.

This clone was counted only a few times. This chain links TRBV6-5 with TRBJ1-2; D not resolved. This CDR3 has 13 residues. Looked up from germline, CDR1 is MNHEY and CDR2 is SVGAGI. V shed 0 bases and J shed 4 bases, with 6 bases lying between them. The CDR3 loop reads CASSYSGSYGYTF. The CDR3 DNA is TGTGCCAGCAGTTACTCGGGGAGCTATGGCTACACCTTC.

DNA for the CDR3: TGCGCCAGCAGCTTGGGACAGAATAATTCACCCCTCCACTTT. Its translation is CASSLGQNNSPLHF. The chain is built from TRBV5-1 and TRBJ1-6, with TRBD1 as a possible D gene (5 bases). V lost 0 bases to trimming and J lost 5 bases, with 6 bases between them. Germline CDR1 SGHRS, CDR2 YFSETQ. The CDR3 extends over 14 amino acids.

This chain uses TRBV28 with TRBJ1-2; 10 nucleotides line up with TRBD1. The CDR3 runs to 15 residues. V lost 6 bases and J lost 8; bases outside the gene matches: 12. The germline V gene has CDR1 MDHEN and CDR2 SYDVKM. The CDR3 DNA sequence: TGTGCCAGCAGGCAATCGACAGGGGGCTCGGGAGGCTACACCTTC. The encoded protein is CASRQSTGGSGGYTF.

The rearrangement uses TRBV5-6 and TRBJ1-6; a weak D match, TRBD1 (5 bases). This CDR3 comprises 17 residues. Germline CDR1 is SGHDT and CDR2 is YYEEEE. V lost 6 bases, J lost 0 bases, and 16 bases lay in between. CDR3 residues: CASTLTRGSSYNSPLHF. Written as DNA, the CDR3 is TGTGCCAGCACCCTAACAAGGGGTAGCTCCTATAATTCACCCCTCCACTTT.

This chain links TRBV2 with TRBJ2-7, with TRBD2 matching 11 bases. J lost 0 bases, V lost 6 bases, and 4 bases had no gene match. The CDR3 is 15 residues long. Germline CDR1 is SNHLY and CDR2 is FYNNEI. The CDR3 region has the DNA TGTGCCAGCAGCAAGACTAGCGGGGCCTCCTACGAGCAGTACTTC. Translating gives CASSKTSGASYEQYF.

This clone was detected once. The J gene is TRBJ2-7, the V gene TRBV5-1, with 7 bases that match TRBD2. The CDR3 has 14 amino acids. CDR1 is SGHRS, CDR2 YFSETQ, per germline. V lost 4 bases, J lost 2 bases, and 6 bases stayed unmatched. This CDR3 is CASSGSSGPYEQYF. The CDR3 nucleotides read TGCGCCAGCAGCGGATCTAGCGGACCCTACGAGCAGTACTTC. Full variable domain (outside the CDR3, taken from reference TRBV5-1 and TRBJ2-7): KAGVTQTPRYLIKTRGQQVTLSCSPISGHRSVSWYQQTPGQGLQFLFEYFSETQRNKGNFPGRFSGRQFSNSRSEMNVSTLELGDSALYLCASSGSSGPYEQYFGPGTRLTVT.

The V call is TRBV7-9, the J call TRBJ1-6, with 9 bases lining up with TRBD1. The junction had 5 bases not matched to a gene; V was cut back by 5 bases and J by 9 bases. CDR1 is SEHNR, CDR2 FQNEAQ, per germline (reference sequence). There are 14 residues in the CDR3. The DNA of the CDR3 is TGTGCCAGCAGCCTCACAGGGGGCCGTTCACCCCTCCACTTT. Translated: CASSLTGGRSPLHF.

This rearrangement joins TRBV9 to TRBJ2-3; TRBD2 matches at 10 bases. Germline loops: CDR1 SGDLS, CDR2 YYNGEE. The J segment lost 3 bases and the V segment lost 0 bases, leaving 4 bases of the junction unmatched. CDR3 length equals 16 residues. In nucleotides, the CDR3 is TGTGCCAGCAGCGTAGTAGGAGCGGGGGGGACAGATACGCAGTATTTT. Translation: CASSVVGAGGTDTQYF.

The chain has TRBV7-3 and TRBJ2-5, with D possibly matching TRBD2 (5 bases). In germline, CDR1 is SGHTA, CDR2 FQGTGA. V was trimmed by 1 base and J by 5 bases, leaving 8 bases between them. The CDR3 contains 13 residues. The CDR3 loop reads CASSLRELETQYF. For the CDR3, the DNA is TGTGCCAGCAGCTTAAGGGAGTTGGAGACCCAGTACTTC.

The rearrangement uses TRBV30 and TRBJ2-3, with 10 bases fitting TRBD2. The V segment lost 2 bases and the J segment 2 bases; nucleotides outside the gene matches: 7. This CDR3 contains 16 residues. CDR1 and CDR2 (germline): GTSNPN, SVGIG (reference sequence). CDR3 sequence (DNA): TGTGCCTGGAGTAGGGAGACTAGCGGGTTCACAGATACGCAGTATTTT. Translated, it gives CAWSRETSGFTDTQYF.

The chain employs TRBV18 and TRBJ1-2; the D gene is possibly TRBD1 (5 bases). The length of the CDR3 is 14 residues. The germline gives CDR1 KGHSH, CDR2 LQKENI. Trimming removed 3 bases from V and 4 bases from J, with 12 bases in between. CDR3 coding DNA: TGTGCCAGCTCACCGGTTGAGGGACTCTATGGCTACACCTTC. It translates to CASSPVEGLYGYTF.